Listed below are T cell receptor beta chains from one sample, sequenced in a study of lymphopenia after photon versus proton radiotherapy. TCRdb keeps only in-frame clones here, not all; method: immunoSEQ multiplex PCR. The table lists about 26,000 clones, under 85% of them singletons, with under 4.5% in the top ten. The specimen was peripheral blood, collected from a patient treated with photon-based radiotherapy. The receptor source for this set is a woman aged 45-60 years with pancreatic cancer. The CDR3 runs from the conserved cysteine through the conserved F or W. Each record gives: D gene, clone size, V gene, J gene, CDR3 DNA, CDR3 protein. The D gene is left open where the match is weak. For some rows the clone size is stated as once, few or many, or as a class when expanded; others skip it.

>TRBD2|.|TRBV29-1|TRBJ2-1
TGCAGCGCCCAGGGACTAGCGGGACACTTTGCCTACAATGAGCAGTTCTTC
CSAQGLAGHFAYNEQFF
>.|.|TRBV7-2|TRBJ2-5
TGTGCCAGCAGCCTACTAGCAGGCCAAGAGACCCAGTACTTC
CASSLLAGQETQYF
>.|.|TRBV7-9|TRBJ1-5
TGTGCCAGCAGCTTAGAGAATCAGCCCCAGCATTTT
CASSLENQPQHF
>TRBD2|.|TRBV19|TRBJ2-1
TGTGCCAGTAGTGTAACTAGCGGGAGTATCCACAATGAGCAGTTCTTC
CASSVTSGSIHNEQFF
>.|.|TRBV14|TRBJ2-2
TGTGCCAGCAGCCAAAGGCAACAAAAAGCGAACACCGGGGAGCTGTTTTTT
CASSQRQQKANTGELFF
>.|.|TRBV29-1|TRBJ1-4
TGCAGCGGCCAGGGTGGGCCTAATGAAAAACTGTTTTTT
CSGQGGPNEKLFF
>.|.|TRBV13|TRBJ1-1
TGTGCCAGCAGGACCCAGGCGGGCAGGAACACTGAAGCTTTCTTT
CASRTQAGRNTEAFF
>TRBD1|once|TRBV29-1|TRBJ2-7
TGCAGCGTTGGGACAGGGGGGTACGAGCAGTACTTC
CSVGTGGYEQYF
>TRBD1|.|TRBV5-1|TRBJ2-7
TGCGCCAGCAGCTTAGTCGACAGGGAATCGGGGGAGCAGTACTTC
CASSLVDRESGEQYF
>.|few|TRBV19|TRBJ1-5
TGTGCCAGTAGTTCCCGGGACAAGGCTCATTTT
CASSSRDKAHF
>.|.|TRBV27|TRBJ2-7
TGTGCCAGCAGATTATACCCCACAGGGCAGGGGTACGAGCAGTACTTC
CASRLYPTGQGYEQYF
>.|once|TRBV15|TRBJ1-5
TGTGCCACCAGCAGAGAAGGGGACAGCAATCAGCCCCAGCATTTT
CATSREGDSNQPQHF
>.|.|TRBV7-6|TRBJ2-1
TGTGCCAGCAGCTTATGGACGGGAGTTTCCGATGAGCAGTTCTTC
CASSLWTGVSDEQFF
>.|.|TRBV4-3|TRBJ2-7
TGCGCCAGCAGCCAAGATTTGGGGGGAGCCGGCTACGAGCAGTACTTC
CASSQDLGGAGYEQYF
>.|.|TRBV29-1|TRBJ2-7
TGCAGCGTTGTTTCGTACAGCACCTACGAGCAGTACTTC
CSVVSYSTYEQYF
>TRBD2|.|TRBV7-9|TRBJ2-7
TGTGCCAGCAGCTTAGGACCGGGCGTAGCGGGAGGGCGTGAGCAGTACTTC
CASSLGPGVAGGREQYF
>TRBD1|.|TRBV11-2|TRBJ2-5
TGTGCCAGCAGCTTAGCGGGACAGCGAGAGACCCAGTACTTC
CASSLAGQRETQYF